The 23 T cell receptor beta chains given below trace back to one sample, sequenced in a study of patients and donors after allogeneic stem cell transplantation. MiXCR was run by TCRdb on the RT-PCR reads, yielding one entry per CDR3 protein. The sample has some 230,000 distinct CDR3 sequences, 13% to 15% seen once. Sequencing used blood, either unsorted or a sorted T cell fraction (not recorded which). The receptors come from a human donor who was either an allogeneic HSCT recipient or a stem cell or donor lymphocyte infusion donor (not recorded which). It is not recorded whose cells these are; they may come from a transplant donor.

This chain uses TRBV10-3 with TRBJ2-3; TRBD1 is a possible D gene (6 bases). Per the germline V gene, CDR1 is ENHRY and CDR2 is SYGVKD. The CDR3 runs 12 residues. Trimming stripped 6 bases from V and 3 bases from J, with 7 bases between. The CDR3 region has the DNA TGTGCCATCAGCCAGGGGACAGATACGCAGTATTTT. Protein product: CAISQGTDTQYF.

The rearrangement joins TRBV2 to TRBJ2-7, with D hard to call. CDR1 is SNHLY and CDR2 is FYNNEI in the germline V gene. CDR3 length: 11 residues. V lost 9 bases and J lost 9, with 15 bases in between. CDR3: CASGPGRWQYF. The CDR3 bases are TGTGCCAGTGGGCCAGGACGATGGCAGTACTTC.

This clonotype was observed at least ten times. The chain links TRBV20-1 to TRBJ2-2; no clear D gene. The CDR3 covers 14 residues. Per the germline V gene, CDR1 is DFQATT and CDR2 is SNEGSKA (reference sequence). V was shortened by 4 bases and J by 5 bases, with 14 bases between the two germline ends. The CDR3, as DNA: TGCAGTGCTACCGAGAACCGGATTACCGGGGAGCTGTTTTTT. Its translation is CSATENRITGELFF.

In this sample, this clonotype turned up a few times. The V and J genes are TRBV12-3 or TRBV12-4 and TRBJ1-2; D ambiguous. This CDR3 contains 14 residues. V lost 6 bases and J 3 bases, leaving 14 bases between the germline ends. The CDR3, as DNA: TGTGCCAGCAGCCAGGACGCTTTATACTATGGCTACACCTTC. It encodes CASSQDALYYGYTF.

This clonotype was detected many times. The chain has TRBV20-1 and TRBJ1-1; 7 nucleotides agree with TRBD1. The germline V gene encodes CDR1 DFQATT and CDR2 SNEGSKA (reference sequence). The J segment lost 0 bases and the V segment lost 2 bases, leaving 12 bases of the junction unmatched. The CDR3 length is 17 residues. CDR3 sequence reads: CSARFQGGPLLNTEAFF. For the CDR3, the DNA is TGCAGTGCTAGATTCCAGGGGGGCCCCCTTTTGAACACTGAAGCTTTCTTT.

This clonotype has just a few counts. The chain is built from TRBV6-2 or TRBV6-3 and TRBJ1-2, with 8 bases fitting TRBD1. CDR1 MNHEY and CDR2 SVGEGT come from the germline V gene. This CDR3 region has 12 residues. The CDR3 loop reads CASATGARGYTF. CDR3 nucleotides: TGTGCAAGCGCGACAGGGGCTCGTGGCTACACCTTC.

A note on this clonotype: At one boundary the junction diverges from the germline segment, which might be a read error. CDR3 region: CASCESGLNTGELFF. The CDR3 nucleotides are TGTGCCAGCTGTGAATCCGGGTTGAACACCGGGGAGCTGTTTTTT. The gene calls are TRBV25-1 and TRBJ2-2, with D uncertain. CDR1 and CDR2 (germline): MGHDK, SYGVNS. The length of the CDR3 is 15 residues.

At least ten counts were recorded for this clonotype. The chain has TRBV2 and TRBJ2-1; the match to TRBD2 covers 9 bases. The V gene end was trimmed by 4 bases and the J gene end by 6 bases; junction bases not matched to a gene: 7. From germline, CDR1 is SNHLY and CDR2 FYNNEI. This CDR3 is built from 15 residues. The CDR3: CASSVPRGGFNEQFF. The CDR3 DNA is TGTGCCAGCAGTGTTCCGCGGGGGGGCTTCAATGAGCAGTTCTTC.

The V call is TRBV29-1, the J call TRBJ2-3, with TRBD2 matching 11 bases. The CDR3 spans 16 residues. V gave up 2 bases and J gave up 8 bases; unmatched junction bases: 12. Germline CDR1 SQVTM, CDR2 ANQGSEA. The CDR3, as DNA: TGCAGCGTTGAACTAGCGGGGGGCCTCGGGGGCGGTACGCAGTATTTT. Residues: CSVELAGGLGGGTQYF.

Ten or more counts support this clonotype. V gene TRBV20-1 combines with J gene TRBJ1-6; D call uncertain. V dropped 3 bases and J dropped 5 bases, with 8 bases sitting between them. This CDR3 spans 13 amino acids. Looked up from germline, CDR1 is DFQATT and CDR2 is SNEGSKA (reference sequence). The CDR3 loop reads CSASQQNNSPLHF. CDR3 DNA sequence: TGCAGTGCTAGTCAACAGAATAATTCACCCCTCCACTTT.

This clonotype was observed a handful of times. V is TRBV6-1 and J is TRBJ2-1; 10 nucleotides agree with TRBD2. From germline, CDR1 is MNHNS and CDR2 SASEGT. The trim removed 5 bases at V and 6 bases at J, leaving 7 bases unmatched. The CDR3 length is 15 residues. The CDR3 region is CASSTIAGGRNEQFF. The CDR3 DNA is TGTGCCAGCAGTACGATAGCGGGGGGTCGCAATGAGCAGTTCTTC.

CDR3 sequence reads: CSARELAGVPSTDTQYF. CDR3 sequence (DNA): TGCAGTGCTAGAGAGCTAGCGGGGGTCCCAAGCACAGATACGCAGTATTTT. The rearrangement uses TRBV20-1 and TRBJ2-3, with TRBD2 matching 10 bases. After removal of 0 bases from V and 0 bases from J, the junction contained 6 bases not matched to a gene. Germline-derived CDR1 and CDR2 are DFQATT and SNEGSKA (reference sequence). This CDR3 has 17 amino acids.

This chain joins TRBV5-5 and TRBJ2-7, with D maybe TRBD1 (5 bases). CDR1 is SGHKS and CDR2 is YYEKEE in the germline V gene (reference sequence). This CDR3 comprises 12 residues. Trimming removed 4 bases at V and 6 bases at J, with 11 bases between. The CDR3 spells CASSTRALEQYF. The CDR3 DNA follows: TGTGCCAGCAGCACCAGGGCGCTCGAGCAGTACTTC.

This chain links TRBV6-1 with TRBJ1-5, with D possibly matching TRBD1 (5 bases). The germline V and J ends were trimmed by 7 bases and 1 base, with 14 bases remaining between them. CDR1 is MNHNS and CDR2 is SASEGT in the germline V gene. The CDR3 totals 15 residues. The CDR3 region has the DNA TGTGCCAGCATAAGGACATCCTCCAGCAATCAGCCCCAGCATTTT. Translated, it gives CASIRTSSSNQPQHF.

Many counts were recorded for this clonotype. The chain is built from TRBV3-1 and TRBJ2-7, with D unresolved. V lost 5 bases, J lost 3 bases, and 5 bases lay in between. The CDR3 is 11 amino acids. CDR1 and CDR2 from the germline V gene are LGHDT and YNNKEL (reference sequence). The CDR3 sequence: CASSGNYEQYF. CDR3 bases: TGTGCCAGCAGCGGGAACTACGAGCAGTACTTC.

V is TRBV27 and J is TRBJ1-4, with D possibly matching TRBD1 (6 bases). The germline V gene encodes CDR1 MNHEY and CDR2 SMNVEV (reference sequence). Trimming cost V 5 bases and J 8 bases, with 15 bases left between them. CDR3 length: 14 residues. The CDR3 sequence: CASSPQGTGEKLFF. In nucleotides, the CDR3 is TGTGCCAGCAGTCCGCAGGGGACGGGCGAAAAACTGTTTTTT.

This clonotype was seen a handful of times. The gene calls are TRBV3-1 and TRBJ2-3; tentatively, D is TRBD1 or TRBD2 (5 bases each). The V end was cut by 5 bases, the J end by 8 bases, with 17 bases between. The CDR3 is 14 residues long. CDR1 and CDR2 (germline): LGHDT, YNNKEL (reference sequence). CDR3 coding DNA: TGTGCCAGCAGCAGCCGGGACGGCGGAGGTACGCAGTATTTT. Translated: CASSSRDGGGTQYF.

This clonotype was seen a handful of times. J is TRBJ1-2 and V is TRBV2; TRBD1 matches at 9 bases. CDR1 and CDR2 (germline): SNHLY, FYNNEI. The CDR3 runs to 14 residues. Losses at the gene ends were 5 bases for V and 7 bases for J; bases not matched to a gene: 8. Here the CDR3 DNA reads TGTGCCAGCAGTTCCTGGACAGGGGATGTTGGCTACACCTTC. It yields the protein CASSSWTGDVGYTF.

This clonotype was counted only a few times. The chain combines TRBV5-1 with TRBJ1-1; 7 bases line up with TRBD1. V shed 0 bases, J shed 6 bases, and the junction held 11 bases outside the gene matches. Germline V lookup: CDR1 SGHRS, CDR2 YFSETQ. CDR3 length: 16 residues. CDR3 protein: CASSLAGDSAASEAFF. CDR3 DNA sequence: TGCGCCAGCAGCTTGGCCGGGGACAGTGCCGCTTCTGAAGCTTTCTTT.

This clonotype showed up many times. V is TRBV7-3 and J is TRBJ2-1; TRBD1 might be the D (6 bases). Per germline, CDR1 SGHTA and CDR2 FQGTGA. The CDR3 is made up of 15 amino acids. The V end lost 1 base, the J end lost 3 bases, and 10 bases lay between the germline ends. CDR3 loop: CASSLMQGLYNEQFF. Here the CDR3 DNA reads TGTGCCAGCAGCTTAATGCAGGGGCTCTACAATGAGCAGTTCTTC.

This clonotype turned up a few times. The chain joins TRBV10-3 to TRBJ1-1, with TRBD1 matching over 9 bases. Germline CDR1 is ENHRY and CDR2 is SYGVKD. Losses at the gene ends were 6 bases for V and 6 bases for J; bases not matched to a gene: 14. The CDR3 loop spans 16 amino acids. This CDR3 is CAIRPSPGQGDPEAFF. In DNA, the CDR3 is TGTGCCATCAGACCTAGTCCGGGACAGGGCGATCCTGAAGCTTTCTTT.

This clonotype was observed at least ten times. V is TRBV5-1 and J is TRBJ2-5; 8 bases are a match to TRBD2. The length of the CDR3 is 14 residues. Germline CDR1 reads SGHRS; CDR2 reads YFSETQ. J was trimmed by 4 bases and V by 4 bases; bases with no gene match: 6. The CDR3 protein is CASSPGTRGETQYF. CDR3 nucleotides: TGCGCCAGCAGCCCAGGGACTAGGGGAGAGACCCAGTACTTC.

The table lists this clonotype with many counts. This rearrangement joins TRBV12-3 or TRBV12-4 to TRBJ2-5, with 9 bases aligning to TRBD1. The CDR3 runs to 20 residues. Germline trimming cut 2 bases from V and 0 bases from J; bases unmatched to any gene: 16. CDR3 sequence reads: CASSLRGLGTGNQDQETQYF. The CDR3 DNA follows: TGTGCCAGCAGTTTAAGGGGATTAGGGACAGGGAATCAGGACCAAGAGACCCAGTACTTC.